The 28 T cell receptor beta chains below all came from one sample that was sequenced in a study of radiotherapy plus CTLA-4 blockade in lung cancer. The protocol was immunoSEQ multiplex PCR, while the TCRdb copy is restricted to in-frame clones and leaves out a portion. The sample contains about 110,000 clones, approximately 87% of which appear only once. This material consisted of peripheral blood, taken from a patient treated with radiotherapy plus ipilimumab. The receptors come from a human donor with non-small cell lung cancer that progressed on radiotherapy plus ipilimumab. Some clones in this sample may be carry-over from other donors' samples.

This sequence joins TRBV7-2 and TRBJ2-2; D gene ambiguous. The ends were cut back, 6 bases at V and 8 bases at J, with 16 bases in the middle. CDR3 length equals 14 residues. CDR1 and CDR2 from the germline V gene are SGHTA and FQGNSA. CDR3: CASSPRFVEGELFF. In nucleotides, the CDR3 is TGTGCCAGCAGTCCCCGTTTCGTCGAGGGGGAGCTGTTTTTT.

The V gene is TRBV7-8, the J gene TRBJ2-1; D ambiguous. Trimming removed 5 bases at V and 0 bases at J, with 17 bases between. CDR3 length: 17 residues. CDR1 is SGHVS and CDR2 is FQNEAQ in the germline V gene. The CDR3: CASSNLLGISSYNEQFF. Here the CDR3 DNA reads TGTGCCAGCAGCAACCTTCTAGGAATAAGCTCCTACAATGAGCAGTTCTTC.

This clone was seen a single time. This chain connects TRBV5-1 to TRBJ2-2, with a tentative D call TRBD1 (5 bases). The CDR3 consists of 14 residues. V lost 4 bases to trimming and J lost 2 bases, with 9 bases between them. Germline V gene lookup returns CDR1 SGHRS and CDR2 YFSETQ. The CDR3 nucleotides read TGCGCCAGCAGCGCGACAGTTAACACCGGGGAGCTGTTTTTT. Amino acid sequence: CASSATVNTGELFF.

This rearrangement joins TRBV7-3 to TRBJ2-6, with 7 bases matching TRBD1. V was clipped by 5 bases and J by 1 base; unmatched bases: 5. Germline loops: CDR1 SGHTA, CDR2 FQGTGA. The CDR3 totals 16 residues. CDR3 in amino acids: CASSRTGRSGANVLTF. The CDR3 DNA reads TGTGCCAGCAGCAGGACAGGACGATCTGGGGCCAACGTCCTGACTTTC.

The chain couples TRBV9 to TRBJ2-1, with a possible D match to TRBD2 (6 bases). V was trimmed by 0 bases and J by 4 bases, leaving 11 bases between them. This CDR3 has 15 amino acids. Per the germline V gene, CDR1 is SGDLS and CDR2 is YYNGEE. Here the CDR3 DNA reads TGTGCCAGCAGCGTAGAGGTAGGGAGGTACAATGAGCAGTTCTTC. Its translation: CASSVEVGRYNEQFF.

The V gene is TRBV2, the J gene TRBJ2-7; D may be TRBD2 (5 bases). The CDR3 length is 13 residues. V shed 4 bases and J shed 3 bases, with 10 bases lying between them. In germline, CDR1 is SNHLY, CDR2 FYNNEI. This CDR3 is CASSGFGGYEQYF. The CDR3 nucleotides are TGTGCCAGCAGTGGCTTCGGAGGCTACGAGCAGTACTTC.

The chain links TRBV5-4 to TRBJ1-1, with 10 bases identical to TRBD1. Germline V gene data show CDR1 as SGHNT and CDR2 as YYREEE (reference sequence). The CDR3 sequence is 15 residues long. V trimming: 4 bases; J trimming: 5 bases; junction bases outside the gene matches: 8. CDR3 loop: CASSPRDRGLTEAFF. For the CDR3, the DNA is TGTGCCAGCAGCCCACGGGACAGGGGTTTGACTGAAGCTTTCTTT.

The chain links TRBV7-9 to TRBJ1-1; D is ambiguous. CDR1 and CDR2 (germline): SEHNR, FQNEAQ (reference sequence). The V gene lost 1 base and the J gene lost 8 bases, with 11 bases spanning the gap. This CDR3 contains 13 residues. CDR3 bases: TGTGCCAGCAGCTTAGTGTCCCAGACCGAAGCTTTCTTT. Translated, it gives CASSLVSQTEAFF.

This clone was observed once. The CDR3 sequence: CASSEYYGGGYTF. The CDR3 nucleotides read TGTGCCAGCAGTGAATATTACGGGGGAGGCTACACCTTC. The chain has TRBV25-1 and TRBJ1-2, with D perhaps matching TRBD1 (5 bases). The length of the CDR3 is 13 residues. In germline, CDR1 is MGHDK, CDR2 SYGVNS. V gave up 0 bases and J gave up 8 bases, with 10 bases separating them.

As regards this clone: The sample has other DNA sequences that encode this CDR3 too. This chain joins TRBV2 and TRBJ1-1; D is unclear. Trimming removed 10 bases from V and 0 bases from J, with 9 bases in between. CDR3 length equals 12 residues. Germline V gene sequence: CDR1 SNHLY, CDR2 FYNNEI. The CDR3 nucleotides read TGTGCCAAATTGGTCCTGAACACTGAAGCTTTCTTT. Its translation is CAKLVLNTEAFF.

The gene calls are TRBV15 and TRBJ1-4; D unclear. The V and J ends lost 1 base and 6 bases respectively, with 9 bases between them. Germline CDR1 and CDR2: LNHNV and YYDKDF (reference sequence). This CDR3 has 14 amino acids. CDR3 in DNA: TGTGCCACCAGCAGAGGCCGGACGGATGAAAAACTGTTTTTT. Protein sequence: CATSRGRTDEKLFF.

This chain joins TRBV4-1 and TRBJ2-5, with D possibly called TRBD1 or TRBD2 (5 bases each). The CDR3 runs 15 residues. Germline V CDR1 and CDR2: MGHRA, YSYEKL. V dropped 1 base and J dropped 7 bases, with 16 bases sitting between them. The CDR3 reads CASSQGDAGPATQYF. The CDR3 DNA follows: TGCGCCAGCAGCCAAGGGGACGCCGGCCCGGCGACCCAGTACTTC.

The chain uses TRBV28 and TRBJ1-6; the D is unclear. Between the trimmed V and J ends, which lost 7 bases and 13 bases, there was a span of 14 bases. CDR1 and CDR2 (germline): MDHEN, SYDVKM. This CDR3 has 12 amino acids. CDR3 in amino acids: CASTFHSRPLHF. The DNA for the CDR3 is TGTGCCAGCACCTTCCATTCGAGGCCCCTCCACTTT.

This clone appeared a few times. The J gene is TRBJ2-2, the V gene TRBV2; D may be TRBD1 (6 bases). The CDR3 consists of 14 residues. Deletions cut 3 bases from V and 3 bases from J, with 8 bases between. Germline V gene data show CDR1 as SNHLY and CDR2 as FYNNEI. The CDR3 bases are TGTGCCAGCAGTGAGAACAGGGACACCGGGGAGCTGTTTTTT. This gives the protein CASSENRDTGELFF.

The rearrangement joins TRBV11-2 to TRBJ2-3; 9 nucleotides match TRBD1. CDR1 SGHAT and CDR2 FQNNGV come from the germline V gene. J was trimmed by 5 bases and V by 0 bases; bases with no gene match: 6. CDR3 length equals 16 residues. The CDR3 region is CASSLDRGQGGDTQYF. Here the CDR3 DNA reads TGTGCCAGCAGCTTAGATCGGGGACAGGGTGGAGATACGCAGTATTTT.

This chain connects TRBV7-2 to TRBJ1-1; 7 bases fit TRBD1. The V segment lost 6 bases and the J segment 3 bases; nucleotides outside the gene matches: 4. The germline CDR1 and CDR2 sequences are SGHTA and FQGNSA. The CDR3 contains 13 residues. This CDR3 reads CASSRQGDTEAFF. The CDR3 DNA is TGTGCCAGCAGTCGACAGGGTGACACTGAAGCTTTCTTT.

This chain links TRBV5-1 with TRBJ1-5, with 8 bases aligning to TRBD1. The CDR3 length is 14 residues. The germline CDR1 and CDR2 sequences are SGHRS and YFSETQ. The junction had 5 bases not matched to a gene; V was cut back by 2 bases and J by 7 bases. CDR3 in DNA: TGCGCCAGCAGCTTAGGACAGGGTGGCCAGCCCCAGCATTTT. Protein sequence: CASSLGQGGQPQHF.

This chain links TRBV5-1 with TRBJ2-3, with 9 bases identical to TRBD1. CDR3 length: 17 amino acids. Germline CDR1 and CDR2: SGHRS and YFSETQ. The J segment lost 2 bases and the V segment lost 0 bases, leaving 7 bases of the junction unmatched. CDR3 sequence: CASSLGPGQGFTDTQYF. In DNA form, the CDR3 reads TGCGCCAGCAGCTTGGGTCCGGGACAGGGATTCACAGATACGCAGTATTTT.

The gene calls are TRBV5-1 and TRBJ1-5; D not certain. CDR1 is SGHRS, CDR2 YFSETQ, per germline. This CDR3 region has 15 residues. V shed 4 bases and J shed 1 base, with 12 bases lying between them. The CDR3 coding sequence is TGCGCCAGCAGCCCGGCGGACCGGAGCAATCAGCCCCAGCATTTT. Translation: CASSPADRSNQPQHF.

The V and J genes are TRBV29-1 and TRBJ1-2; D is uncertain. Germline CDR1 and CDR2: SQVTM and ANQGSEA. This CDR3 comprises 14 residues. V shed 3 bases and J shed 0 bases, with 11 bases lying between them. Here the CDR3 DNA reads TGCAGCGTTGAGGTGGCGAGAGCTAACTATGGCTACACCTTC. It specifies CSVEVARANYGYTF.

V is TRBV28 and J is TRBJ2-7; 9 positions agree with TRBD2. The CDR3 covers 14 residues. V shed 4 bases and J 6 bases; nucleotides not matched to a gene: 7. CDR1 is MDHEN and CDR2 is SYDVKM in the germline V gene. The CDR3 spells CASSSLRGGREQYF. The CDR3 DNA follows: TGTGCCAGCAGTTCTTTGCGGGGGGGCCGCGAGCAGTACTTC. The whole variable domain, filled in from reference TRBV28 and TRBJ2-7, reads DVKVTQSSRYLVKRTGEKVFLECVQDMDHENMFWYRQDPGLGLRLIYFSYDVKMKEKGDIPEGYSVSREKKERFSLILESASTNQTSMYLCASSSLRGGREQYFGPGTRLTVT.

The chain couples TRBV5-8 to TRBJ2-5; the D is unclear. The CDR3 runs 14 residues. Looked up from germline, CDR1 is SGHTS and CDR2 is YDEGEE. V lost 1 base and J lost 2, with 9 bases in between. CDR3 nucleotide sequence: TGTGCCAGCAGCTTGAACAGCGATCAAGAGACCCAGTACTTC. It codes for CASSLNSDQETQYF.

The chain links TRBV7-3 to TRBJ2-1, with TRBD1 identical over 8 bases. J lost 6 bases, V lost 0 bases, and 7 bases had no gene match. Germline assignment: CDR1 SGHTA and CDR2 FQGTGA. CDR3 length: 16 residues. CDR3 in amino acids: CASSLTRATGVNEQFF. CDR3 bases: TGTGCCAGCAGCTTAACCCGGGCGACAGGGGTCAATGAGCAGTTCTTC.

The chain joins TRBV7-2 to TRBJ2-3; 7 nucleotides agree with TRBD2. CDR3 size: 16 residues. Germline V gives CDR1 SGHTA, CDR2 FQGNSA. Trimming at V came to 5 bases and at J to 1 base, leaving 9 bases not matched to a gene. CDR3 sequence (DNA): TGTGCCAGCAGCCCGGACTGGAGCGGGGGCACAGATACGCAGTATTTT. Translating gives CASSPDWSGGTDTQYF.

The chain uses TRBV2 and TRBJ2-5; 8 bases are a match to TRBD2. The CDR3 consists of 17 residues. Trimming cost V 4 bases and J 0 bases; bases outside gene matches: 10. Germline assignment: CDR1 SNHLY and CDR2 FYNNEI. The CDR3 sequence: CASSGGLGTSYQETQYF. CDR3 bases: TGTGCCAGCAGTGGGGGACTAGGGACCTCGTACCAAGAGACCCAGTACTTC.

V gene TRBV19 combines with J gene TRBJ1-2; no clear D gene. V was cut by 1 base and J by 7 bases, with 7 bases left in between. CDR1 and CDR2 from the germline V gene are LNHDA and SQIVND (reference sequence). The CDR3 contains 12 residues. CDR3 residues: CASSIAHGGYTF. The CDR3 DNA follows: TGTGCCAGTAGTATAGCCCATGGTGGCTACACCTTC.

This clone was counted once. V and J are TRBV7-6 and TRBJ1-1; the D gene is possibly TRBD1 (5 bases). This CDR3 contains 18 residues. V lost 5 bases to trimming and J lost 0 bases, with 22 bases between them. Germline loops: CDR1 SGHVS, CDR2 FNYEAQ. CDR3 region: CASSPRGFGYTMNTEAFF. CDR3 DNA: TGTGCCAGCAGCCCGAGGGGTTTTGGGTACACCATGAACACTGAAGCTTTCTTT.

This clone was detected only once. The chain combines TRBV14 with TRBJ2-3; D is unresolved. Germline lookup yields CDR1 SGHDN and CDR2 FVKESK. V dropped 4 bases and J dropped 6 bases, with 20 bases sitting between them. This CDR3 contains 16 residues. The CDR3 DNA is TGTGCCAGCAGCCCTTCCGCATGGGTTCCGGGTGATACGCAGTATTTT. Protein product: CASSPSAWVPGDTQYF. Variable domain in full (rest from reference TRBV14 and TRBJ2-3): EAGVTQFPSHSVIEKGQTVTLRCDPISGHDNLYWYRRVMGKEIKFLLHFVKESKQDESGMPNNRFLAERTGGTYSTLKVQPAELEDSGVYFCASSPSAWVPGDTQYFGPGTRLTVL.